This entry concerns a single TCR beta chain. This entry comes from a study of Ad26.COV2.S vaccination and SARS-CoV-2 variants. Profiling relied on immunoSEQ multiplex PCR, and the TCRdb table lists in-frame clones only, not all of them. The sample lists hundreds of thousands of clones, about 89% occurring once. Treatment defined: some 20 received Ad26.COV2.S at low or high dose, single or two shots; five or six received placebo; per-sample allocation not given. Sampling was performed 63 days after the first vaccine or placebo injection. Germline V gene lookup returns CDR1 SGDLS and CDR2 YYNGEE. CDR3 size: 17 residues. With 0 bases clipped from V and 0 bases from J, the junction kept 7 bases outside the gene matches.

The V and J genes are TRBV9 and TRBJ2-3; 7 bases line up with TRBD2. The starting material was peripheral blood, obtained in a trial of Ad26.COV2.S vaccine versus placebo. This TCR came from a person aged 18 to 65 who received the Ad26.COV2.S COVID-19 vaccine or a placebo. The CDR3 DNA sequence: TGTGCCAGCAGCGTAGACCTAGGGCGGGGGAGCACAGATACGCAGTATTTT. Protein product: CASSVDLGRGSTDTQYF.